A single TCR beta chain is shown here with its context. In TCRdb, the 5' RACE reads were re-called with MiXCR into one record per CDR3 protein. The data show 690,000 or so distinct CDR3 sequences, around 8.3% seen once. The data belong to a study of identical twins. The same data also went into a second study, on yellow fever vaccine responses in identical twins.

The receptor comes from a woman under 30 in good health. The specimen sequenced was PBMCs.

CDR3 protein: CASSLFRDPEAFF. The DNA for the CDR3 is TGTGCCAGCAGCTTGTTCCGCGACCCTGAAGCTTTCTTT. This chain connects TRBV11-1 to TRBJ1-1; D unclear. CDR3 size: 13 residues. The germline V gene has CDR1 SGHAT and CDR2 FQDESV (reference sequence). The V end lost 3 bases, the J end lost 6 bases, and 11 bases lay between the germline ends.